These 21 T cell receptor beta chains were sequenced from one sample in a study of blood T cell repertoires in COVID-19. TCRdb's table, derived via immunoSEQ multiplex PCR, lists solely in-frame clones and lacks some. Of about 260,000 clones in the sample, approximately 86% are singletons; the top ten hold about 0.7%. Material: peripheral blood. The receptors were gathered from a human donor in a cohort sampled during active COVID-19.

The chain links TRBV27 to TRBJ1-2; TRBD1 is a possible D gene (6 bases). The CDR3 totals 14 residues. From germline, CDR1 is MNHEY and CDR2 SMNVEV (reference sequence). The germline V and J ends were trimmed by 3 bases and 5 bases, with 13 bases remaining between them. The CDR3 protein is CASSLAGAGYGYTF. As DNA, the CDR3 is TGTGCCAGCAGTTTGGCGGGGGCGGGTTATGGCTACACCTTC.

This chain connects TRBV28 to TRBJ1-6; TRBD1 is a possible D gene (5 bases). Germline CDR1 is MDHEN and CDR2 is SYDVKM. Trimming left V 6 bases short and J 0 bases short, with 15 bases between. The CDR3 consists of 17 residues. The chain's CDR3 is CASSLGRRGSYNSPLHF. For the CDR3, the DNA is TGTGCCAGCAGCTTGGGGCGAAGGGGCTCCTATAATTCACCCCTCCACTTT.

V usage is TRBV19 and J usage is TRBJ1-1; unclear D gene. The V end lost 4 bases, the J end lost 6 bases, and 18 bases lay between the germline ends. Germline CDR1 is LNHDA and CDR2 is SQIVND (reference sequence). The CDR3 runs to 15 residues. In DNA, the CDR3 is TGTGCCAGTAGTAACGAAGGGCGGCGGGCCTCTGAAGCTTTCTTT. Residues: CASSNEGRRASEAFF. Supplemented by reference TRBV19 and TRBJ1-1, the full variable domain reads DGGITQSPKYLFRKEGQNVTLSCEQNLNHDAMYWYRQDPGQGLRLIYYSQIVNDFQKGDIAEGYSVSREKKESFPLTVTSAQKNPTAFYLCASSNEGRRASEAFFGQGTRLTVV.

This clone was seen once. The rearrangement joins TRBV6-2 or TRBV6-3 to TRBJ1-3; D is unclear. CDR1 and CDR2 from the germline V gene are MNHEY and SVGEGT. V was shortened by 2 bases and J by 9 bases, with 14 bases between the two germline ends. The CDR3 spans 14 residues. The CDR3 bases are TGTGCCAGCAGTTACGAGAACCTGCGGTCCACCATATATTTT. Its translation: CASSYENLRSTIYF.

CDR3 sequence (DNA): TGTGCCAGCAAGCTGACAGGGGGCGCAGGCTACACCTTC. Translating it yields CASKLTGGAGYTF. The rearrangement uses TRBV12-3 or TRBV12-4 and TRBJ1-2; TRBD1 agrees at 10 bases. V trimming: 7 bases; J trimming: 8 bases; junction bases outside the gene matches: 7. CDR3 size: 13 residues.

The V call is TRBV19, the J call TRBJ1-5; 7 nucleotides line up with TRBD1. CDR3 length: 15 amino acids. V was pared by 7 bases and J by 0 bases, with 6 bases of the junction left unmatched. CDR1 LNHDA and CDR2 SQIVND come from the germline V gene (reference sequence). The CDR3 sequence is CASKGAGGSNQPQHF. CDR3 bases: TGTGCCAGTAAGGGGGCAGGCGGTAGCAATCAGCCCCAGCATTTT.

The V call is TRBV10-3, the J call TRBJ1-1; no clear D gene. The CDR3 has 13 residues. Germline values: CDR1 ENHRY, CDR2 SYGVKD. The ends were cut back, 2 bases at V and 0 bases at J, with 4 bases in the middle. The CDR3 loop is CAISEIVNTEAFF. As DNA, the CDR3 is TGTGCCATCAGTGAGATCGTGAACACTGAAGCTTTCTTT.

The chain combines TRBV19 with TRBJ1-2; D gene unclear. This CDR3 comprises 10 residues. With 6 bases removed from V and 6 bases from J, the gap between germline ends came to 5 bases. The germline gives CDR1 LNHDA, CDR2 SQIVND (reference sequence). The CDR3: CASRRDGYTF. For the CDR3, the DNA is TGTGCCAGTAGGAGGGATGGCTACACCTTC.

The chain carries TRBV5-1 and TRBJ2-1, with TRBD2 identical over 8 bases. V lost 0 bases and J lost 6; bases outside the gene matches: 8. Germline CDR1 is SGHRS and CDR2 is YFSETQ. This CDR3 is 16 amino acids long. The CDR3 here is CASSLDGGDNSNEQFF. The DNA of the CDR3 is TGCGCCAGCAGCTTGGACGGGGGGGACAACTCCAATGAGCAGTTCTTC. The variable domain in full, with the rest retrieved from reference TRBV5-1 and TRBJ2-1, is KAGVTQTPRYLIKTRGQQVTLSCSPISGHRSVSWYQQTPGQGLQFLFEYFSETQRNKGNFPGRFSGRQFSNSRSEMNVSTLELGDSALYLCASSLDGGDNSNEQFFGPGTRLTVL.

J is TRBJ1-4 and V is TRBV21-1; the DNA was not compared with TRBD1, the D call given in the table. TRBV21-1 is a documented pseudogene. The CDR3 extends over 15 amino acids. DNA for the CDR3: TGTGCCAGCAGCAATCAGGGGGGAAGTGGTGAAAAACTGTTTTTT. This gives the protein CASSNQGGSGEKLFF.

The CDR3 here is CASSRDISGANVLTF. CDR3 DNA sequence: TGTGCCAGCAGCCGAGACATCTCTGGGGCCAACGTCCTGACTTTC. V usage is TRBV5-4 and J usage is TRBJ2-6; unclear D gene. Between the trimmed V and J ends, which lost 4 bases and 0 bases, there was a span of 8 bases. Germline CDR1 and CDR2: SGHNT and YYREEE (reference sequence). This CDR3 comprises 15 residues.

V and J are TRBV28 and TRBJ2-7; 7 bases align to TRBD2. From germline, CDR1 is MDHEN and CDR2 SYDVKM. V lost 3 bases to trimming and J lost 6 bases; unmatched junction nucleotides: 8. The CDR3 consists of 14 residues. CDR3 bases: TGTGCCAGCAGTTTTGGCGGGAGAGAACCCGAGCAGTACTTC. Residues: CASSFGGREPEQYF. Using reference TRBV28 and TRBJ2-7 for the parts outside the CDR3, the full variable domain is DVKVTQSSRYLVKRTGEKVFLECVQDMDHENMFWYRQDPGLGLRLIYFSYDVKMKEKGDIPEGYSVSREKKERFSLILESASTNQTSMYLCASSFGGREPEQYFGPGTRLTVT.

The rearrangement joins TRBV6-2 or TRBV6-3 to TRBJ1-5, with a possible D match to TRBD1 (5 bases). The germline V gene has CDR1 MNHEY and CDR2 SVGEGT. Between the trimmed V and J ends, which lost 0 bases and 6 bases, there was a span of 18 bases. This CDR3 contains 17 residues. As DNA, the CDR3 is TGTGCCAGCAGTTACTCGATCGGCAGGGTCGTTCGTCAGCCCCAGCATTTT. As protein: CASSYSIGRVVRQPQHF.

V and J are TRBV7-8 and TRBJ2-5, with a possible D match to TRBD2 (6 bases). The germline CDR1 and CDR2 sequences are SGHVS and FQNEAQ. V gave up 5 bases and J gave up 2 bases, with 12 bases separating them. This CDR3 has 14 residues. CDR3 region: CASSQAGLQETQYF. CDR3 bases: TGTGCCAGCAGCCAGGCGGGGCTACAAGAGACCCAGTACTTC.

The gene calls are TRBV10-3 and TRBJ2-7; tentatively, D is TRBD2 (6 bases). The germline V gene encodes CDR1 ENHRY and CDR2 SYGVKD. CDR3 length: 12 amino acids. The V end lost 8 bases, the J end lost 0 bases, and 8 bases lay between the germline ends. This chain's CDR3 is CAIGGYSYEQYF. Written as DNA, the CDR3 is TGTGCCATCGGGGGGTACTCCTACGAGCAGTACTTC.

The chain is built from TRBV6-5 and TRBJ2-3; TRBD2 matches 7 bases. V lost 0 bases and J lost 1; bases outside the gene matches: 4. Per the germline V gene, CDR1 is MNHEY and CDR2 is SVGAGI. This CDR3 is built from 16 residues. The CDR3 coding sequence is TGTGCCAGCAGTTACTCTAGGGAGGGTGGCACAGATACGCAGTATTTT. This translates into CASSYSREGGTDTQYF.

This chain uses TRBV6-2 or TRBV6-3 with TRBJ1-2, with D perhaps TRBD1 (5 bases). Germline assignment: CDR1 MNHEY and CDR2 SVGEGT. The CDR3 runs to 16 residues. V was clipped by 4 bases and J by 4 bases, with 19 bases between them. For the CDR3, the DNA is TGTGCCAGCAGTTTCACAGATATCGACAGAGCCTATGGCTACACCTTC. Translation: CASSFTDIDRAYGYTF.

The rearrangement links TRBV7-9 to TRBJ2-7; 7 bases match TRBD1. Trimming cost V 5 bases and J 5 bases; bases outside gene matches: 12. The CDR3 length is 15 residues. The V gene's germline CDR1 is SEHNR and CDR2 FQNEAQ (reference sequence). The CDR3 bases are TGTGCCAGCAGCCTCCGACAAGGGGGCGACGACGAGCAGTACTTC. This encodes CASSLRQGGDDEQYF.

The chain recombines TRBV5-1 with TRBJ2-7; 7 bases map to TRBD1. V lost 4 bases, J lost 3 bases, and 10 bases stayed unmatched. Germline V gene data show CDR1 as SGHRS and CDR2 as YFSETQ. CDR3 length: 15 residues. Written as DNA, the CDR3 is TGCGCCAGCAGCCTGCCGGACAGGCCGAGCTACGAGCAGTACTTC. Its protein product is CASSLPDRPSYEQYF. The whole variable domain, remainder taken from reference TRBV5-1 and TRBJ2-7, is KAGVTQTPRYLIKTRGQQVTLSCSPISGHRSVSWYQQTPGQGLQFLFEYFSETQRNKGNFPGRFSGRQFSNSRSEMNVSTLELGDSALYLCASSLPDRPSYEQYFGPGTRLTVT.

This sequence joins TRBV2 and TRBJ2-7; D remains ambiguous. The CDR3 contains 11 residues. The germline gives CDR1 SNHLY, CDR2 FYNNEI. The V end was cut by 5 bases, the J end by 4 bases, with 6 bases between. CDR3 residues: CASSSLYEQYF. The DNA for the CDR3 is TGTGCCAGCAGTTCCTTATACGAGCAGTACTTC.

This chain links TRBV3-1 (or the pseudogene TRBV3-2) with TRBJ2-7; unclear D gene. Between the trimmed V and J ends, which lost 1 base and 4 bases, there was a span of 5 bases. The V gene's germline CDR1 is LGHDT and CDR2 YNNKEL (reference sequence). The CDR3 consists of 12 residues. Here the CDR3 reads CASSQVGYEQYF. The CDR3 nucleotides read TGTGCCAGCAGCCAAGTCGGGTACGAGCAGTACTTC.